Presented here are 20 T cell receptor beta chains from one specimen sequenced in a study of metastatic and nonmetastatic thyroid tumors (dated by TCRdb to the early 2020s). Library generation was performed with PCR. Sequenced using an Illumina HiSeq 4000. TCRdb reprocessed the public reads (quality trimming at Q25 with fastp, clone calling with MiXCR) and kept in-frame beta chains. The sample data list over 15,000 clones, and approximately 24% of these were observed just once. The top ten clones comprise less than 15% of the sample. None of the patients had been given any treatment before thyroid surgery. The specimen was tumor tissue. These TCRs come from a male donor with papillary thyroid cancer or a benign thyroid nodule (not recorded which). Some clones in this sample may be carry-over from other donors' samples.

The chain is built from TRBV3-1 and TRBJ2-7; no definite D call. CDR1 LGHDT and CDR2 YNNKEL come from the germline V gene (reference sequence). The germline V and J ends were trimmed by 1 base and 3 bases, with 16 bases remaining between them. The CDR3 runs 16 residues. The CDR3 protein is CASSQGFLAAHYEQYF. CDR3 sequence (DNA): TGTGCCAGCAGCCAAGGATTTCTCGCGGCCCACTACGAGCAGTACTTC.

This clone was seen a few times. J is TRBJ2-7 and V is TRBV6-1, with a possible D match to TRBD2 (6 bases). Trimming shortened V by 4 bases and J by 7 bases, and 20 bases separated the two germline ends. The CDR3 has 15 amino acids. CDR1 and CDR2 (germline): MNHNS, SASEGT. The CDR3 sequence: CASSVLTGVNLEQYF. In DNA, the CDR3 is TGTGCCAGCAGTGTTTTGACGGGGGTGAACTTAGAGCAGTACTTC.

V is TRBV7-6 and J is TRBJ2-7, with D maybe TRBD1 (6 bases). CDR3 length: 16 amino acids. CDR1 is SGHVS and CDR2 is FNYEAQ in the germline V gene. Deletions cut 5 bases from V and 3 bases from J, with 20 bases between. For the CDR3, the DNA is TGTGCCAGCAGCCCGGGACATTCCCTTCCAGTCTACGAGCAGTACTTC. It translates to CASSPGHSLPVYEQYF.

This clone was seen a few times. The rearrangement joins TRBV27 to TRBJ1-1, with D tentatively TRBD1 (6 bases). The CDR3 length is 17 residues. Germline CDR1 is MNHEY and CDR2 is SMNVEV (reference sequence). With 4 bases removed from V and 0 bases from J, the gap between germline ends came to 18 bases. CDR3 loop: CASSWTVLGTVNTEAFF. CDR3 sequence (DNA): TGTGCCAGCAGTTGGACAGTCCTGGGAACCGTGAACACTGAAGCTTTCTTT.

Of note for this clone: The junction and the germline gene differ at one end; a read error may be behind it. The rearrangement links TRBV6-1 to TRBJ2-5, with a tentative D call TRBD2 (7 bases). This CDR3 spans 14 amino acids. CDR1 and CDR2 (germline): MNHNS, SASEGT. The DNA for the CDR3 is TGTGCCAGCAGTAACGGGGGGACAATAGAGACACAGTACTTC. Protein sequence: CASSNGGTIETQYF.

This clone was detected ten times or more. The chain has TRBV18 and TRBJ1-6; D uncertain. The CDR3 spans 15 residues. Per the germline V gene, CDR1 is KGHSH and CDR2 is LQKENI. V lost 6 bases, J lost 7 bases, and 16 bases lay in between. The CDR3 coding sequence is TGTGCCAGCTCGCCTAGTCTGGCCATAAATTCACCCCTCCACTTT. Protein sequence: CASSPSLAINSPLHF.

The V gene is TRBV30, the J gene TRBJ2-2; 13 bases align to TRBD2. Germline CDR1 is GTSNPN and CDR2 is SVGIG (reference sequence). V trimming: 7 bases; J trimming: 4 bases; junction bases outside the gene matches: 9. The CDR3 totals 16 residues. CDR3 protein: CAFSLAGGLGTGELFF. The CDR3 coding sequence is TGTGCCTTTTCACTAGCGGGAGGGTTGGGCACCGGGGAGCTGTTTTTT. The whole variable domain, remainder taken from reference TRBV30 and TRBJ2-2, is SQTIHQWPATLVQPVGSPLSLECTVEGTSNPNLYWYRQAAGRGLQLLFYSVGIGQISSEVPQNLSASRPQDRQFILSSKKLLLSDSGFYLCAFSLAGGLGTGELFFGEGSRLTVL.

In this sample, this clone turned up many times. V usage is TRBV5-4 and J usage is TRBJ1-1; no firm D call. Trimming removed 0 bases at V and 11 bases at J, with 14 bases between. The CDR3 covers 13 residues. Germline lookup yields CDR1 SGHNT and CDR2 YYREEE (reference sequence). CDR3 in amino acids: CASSLEPRSPAFF. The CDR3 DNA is TGTGCCAGCAGCTTGGAACCCCGTAGCCCGGCTTTCTTT.

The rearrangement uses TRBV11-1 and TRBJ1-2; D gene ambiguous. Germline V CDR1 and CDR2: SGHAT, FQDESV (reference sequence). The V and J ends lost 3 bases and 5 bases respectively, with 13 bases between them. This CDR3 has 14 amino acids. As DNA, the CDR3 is TGTGCCAGCAGCTTTAACCCTGGAGGTTATGGCTACACCTTC. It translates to CASSFNPGGYGYTF.

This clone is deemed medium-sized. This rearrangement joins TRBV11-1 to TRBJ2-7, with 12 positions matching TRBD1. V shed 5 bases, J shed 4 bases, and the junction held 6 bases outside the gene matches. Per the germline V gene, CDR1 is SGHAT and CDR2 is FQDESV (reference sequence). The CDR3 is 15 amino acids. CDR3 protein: CASSPRDRGLYEQYF. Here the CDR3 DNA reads TGTGCCAGCAGCCCGAGGGACAGGGGGCTGTACGAGCAGTACTTC.

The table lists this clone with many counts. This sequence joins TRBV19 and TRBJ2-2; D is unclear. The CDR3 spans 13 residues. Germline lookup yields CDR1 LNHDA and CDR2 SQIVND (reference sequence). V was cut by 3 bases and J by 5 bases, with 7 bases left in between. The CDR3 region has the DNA TGTGCCAGTAGTATTTTGAGTACCGGGGAGCTGTTTTTT. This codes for CASSILSTGELFF.

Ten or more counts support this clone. The CDR3 reads CASSSLGSEAFF. CDR3 DNA: TGTGCCAGCAGTTCCCTGGGGTCTGAAGCTTTCTTT. The chain couples TRBV12-3 or TRBV12-4 to TRBJ1-1; D ambiguous. V dropped 4 bases and J dropped 6 bases, with 9 bases sitting between them. The CDR3 contains 12 residues.

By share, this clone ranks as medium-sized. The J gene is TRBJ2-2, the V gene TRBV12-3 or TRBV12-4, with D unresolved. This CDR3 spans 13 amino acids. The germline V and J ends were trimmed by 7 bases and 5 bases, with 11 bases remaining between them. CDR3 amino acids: CASTLRQTGELFF. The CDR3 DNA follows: TGTGCCAGCACCCTCCGACAAACCGGGGAGCTGTTTTTT.

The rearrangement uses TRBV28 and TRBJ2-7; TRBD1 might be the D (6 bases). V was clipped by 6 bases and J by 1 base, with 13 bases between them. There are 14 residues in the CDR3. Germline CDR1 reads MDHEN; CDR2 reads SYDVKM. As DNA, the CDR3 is TGTGCCAGCAGACTACAGGGAATTTCCTACGAGCAGTACTTC. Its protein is CASRLQGISYEQYF.

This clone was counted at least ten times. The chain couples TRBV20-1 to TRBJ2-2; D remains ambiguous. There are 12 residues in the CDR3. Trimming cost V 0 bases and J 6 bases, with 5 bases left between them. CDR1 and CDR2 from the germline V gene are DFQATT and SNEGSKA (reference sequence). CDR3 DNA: TGCAGTGCTAGAGACGGCCCCGGGGAGCTGTTTTTT. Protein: CSARDGPGELFF.

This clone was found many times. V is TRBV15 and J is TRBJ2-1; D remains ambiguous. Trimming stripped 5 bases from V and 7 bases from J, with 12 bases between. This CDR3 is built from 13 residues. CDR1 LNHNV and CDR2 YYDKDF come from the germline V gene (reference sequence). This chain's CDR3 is CATSQSSGNEQFF. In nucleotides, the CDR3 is TGTGCCACCAGCCAGAGTTCGGGTAATGAGCAGTTCTTC.

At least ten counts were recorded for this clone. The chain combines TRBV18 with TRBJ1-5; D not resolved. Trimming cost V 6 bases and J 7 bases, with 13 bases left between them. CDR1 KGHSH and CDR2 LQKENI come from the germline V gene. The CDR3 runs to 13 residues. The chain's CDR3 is CASSREWAQPQHF. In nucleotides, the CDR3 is TGTGCCAGCTCCCGAGAATGGGCCCAGCCCCAGCATTTT.

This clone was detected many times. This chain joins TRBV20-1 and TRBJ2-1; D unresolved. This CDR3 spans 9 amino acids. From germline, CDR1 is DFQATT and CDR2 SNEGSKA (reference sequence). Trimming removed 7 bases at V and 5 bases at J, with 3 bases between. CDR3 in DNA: TGCAGTGGAAACAATGAGCAGTTCTTC. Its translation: CSGNNEQFF.

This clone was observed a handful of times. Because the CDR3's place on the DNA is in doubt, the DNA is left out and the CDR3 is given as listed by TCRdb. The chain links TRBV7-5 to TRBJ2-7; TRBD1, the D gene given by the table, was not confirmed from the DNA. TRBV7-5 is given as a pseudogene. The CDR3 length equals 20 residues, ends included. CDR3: CTSVPAPLTNLGQRSTEQYF.

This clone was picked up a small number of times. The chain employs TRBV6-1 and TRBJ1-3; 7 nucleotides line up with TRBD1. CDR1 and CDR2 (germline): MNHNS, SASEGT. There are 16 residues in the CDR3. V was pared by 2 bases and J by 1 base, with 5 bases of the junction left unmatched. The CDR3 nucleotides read TGTGCCAGCAGTGAAAGGGCAGGGGGATCTGGAAACACCATATATTTT. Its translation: CASSERAGGSGNTIYF.